This TCR beta chain was obtained from a study of neurological immune-mediated disorders. At the level of the study: The disease course was relapsing-remitting in around 30 and secondary progressive in about 9% of the roughly 35 multiple sclerosis patients. Study outcomes and limitations: Expanded clones shared no CDR3 amino acid sequences across subjects, suggesting private repertoires in all groups. HTLV-1-associated myelopathy had the most TCR clonal expansion, whereas multiple sclerosis had the least (lower than in healthy controls).

TCRdb used MiXCR to reprocess the 5' RACE reads, holding one entry per CDR3 protein. The sample lists roughly 65,000 distinct CDR3 sequences, over 4% seen once, with roughly 5.7% in the top ten. CDR1 and CDR2 from the germline V gene are SGHVS and FNYEAQ. This CDR3 is 13 amino acids long. Trimming removed 1 base from V and 8 bases from J, with 11 bases in between. It was from 2 million PBMCs stored at -80 C that the unsorted libraries were obtained. This clonotype was seen repeatedly, ten times or more. Its cognate antigen is unknown. This sequence was found in a human donor with multiple sclerosis. The donor label of this sample is uncertain. V and J are TRBV7-6 and TRBJ1-2, with D unclear. The sample comprised PBMCs. The CDR3 region is CASSLVRARGYTF. CDR3 in DNA: TGTGCCAGCAGCTTAGTCAGAGCTAGGGGCTACACCTTC.